This section outlines one TCR beta chain sequence together with its context. There is no known antigen for this receptor. It has no much larger one-base neighbor in the sample; base qualities were not kept. The sample originates from a study of PD-L1 blockade in urothelial cancer (dated 2017 in TCRdb). With respect to the entire study: Every patient began therapy in 2014 and was given atezolizumab 1,200 mg intravenously every 3 weeks. About 90% of the roughly 30 patients were identified as males with urothelial cancer of bladder origin, and a prior smoking history was reported by 18 of 29 patients. An ECOG performance status of 0 or 1 was recorded for the patients, and 0 to 3 prior chemotherapy regimens had been received by the patients. Blood samples were analyzed at 3 weeks after treatment start (second dose) and at 6 weeks after treatment start. Blood samples yielded a median of around 150,000 T cells and roughly 83,000 unique TCRs, with median clonality 0.080. Somatic, immune and clinical correlates of response to PD-L1 blockade with atezolizumab in urothelial cancer were the focus of an exploratory multi-omic analysis. Pretreatment tumor samples and matched peripheral blood, collected serially before and after atezolizumab treatment, underwent TCR sequencing. Durable clinical benefit was defined as progression-free survival longer than 6 months, and TCR features were also tested against progression-free and overall survival. Whole exome sequencing and RNA sequencing of pretreatment tumors were performed alongside TCR sequencing in the same patients. Under ten patients achieved durable clinical benefit and around 19 did not. Pretreatment blood TCR-seq was available for twenty-nine patients, at least one posttreatment blood collection was obtained for roughly 24 patients, and tumor TCR-seq was available for roughly 24 patients. The study at large found these results: Because the sample size was small (n = 29) and many of the analyses were exploratory, the results are meant to be hypothesis-generating. Among patients with durable benefit, tumor-associated TCR clones showed greater expansion in peripheral blood 3 weeks after treatment started (n ≈ 22, p = 0.022). A pretreatment peripheral blood TCR clonality below the median was linked to improved progression-free and overall survival.

Trimmed from V: 5 bases; trimmed from J: 1 base; junction bases lacking a gene match: 7. From the cysteine up to the phenylalanine, the CDR3 has a length of 15 residues. Left in the record is the CDR3 DNA by itself, 45 bases read in frame from the first base. As encoded in the germline V gene (reference sequence), CDR1 is GTSNPN while CDR2 is SVGIG. Synthetic TCR analog templates were spiked into each PCR to estimate absolute template abundance from read counts. The immunoSEQ assay was used to amplify TCRbeta CDR3 regions from genomic DNA with bias-controlled V and J gene primers. Sequencing of rearranged TCRbeta segments was done at approximately 20X coverage. Per the authors' processing: Sequencing errors were corrected by clustering, and CDR3s were annotated against IMGT so that V, D and J genes could be assigned. Downstream analyses used only productive TCRbeta rearrangements, leaving out any out-of-frame or stop-codon sequences. Clonality was calculated as one minus the Shannon entropy normalized by the log of the number of unique productive sequences. Fisher's exact test with Benjamini-Hochberg correction, using a cutoff of adjusted p below 0.01, was how clones that differed between time points or between blood and tumor were identified. TCRdb took this table from immuneACCESS and kept in-frame rearrangements with V and J called. Such tables lack part of the clones; where checked against another copy, unresolved V genes explain under half of the gap, and the rest is unexplained. That table gives V, J and clone size, and the DNA gave D and trimming. This sample is represented by over 100,000 clones; approximately 90% of them were singletons. The ten largest clones take up 3% to 4.5% of the sample.

The label giving this sample's time point can be read as: peripheral blood 6 weeks after treatment start. The cohort comprised about 30 patients with locally advanced or metastatic urothelial carcinoma treated at Memorial Sloan Kettering on a trial protocol. Peripheral blood mononuclear cells were collected pretreatment and during treatment, with between 1 and 8 total time points obtained per patient. The Qiagen DNeasy Blood extraction kit was used to purify genomic DNA from total PBMCs and tumor samples. PBMCs were collected pretreatment and during treatment, and were isolated and stored as previously described.

The chain uses TRBV30 and TRBJ1-1; 10 bases in the junction line up with TRBD1. The sequencing used PBMCs, collected around atezolizumab (anti-PD-L1) treatment. This sequence was found in a man between 60 and 75 years old with urothelial cancer. The CDR3 region has the sequence CAWETGGSSNTEAFF. In nucleotide form, the sequence is TGTGCCTGGGAGACAGGGGGCTCTTCGAACACTGAAGCTTTCTTT.